This entry lists 17 T cell receptor beta chains sequenced from one sample in a study of blood T cell repertoires in COVID-19. Method: immunoSEQ multiplex PCR; TCRdb's copy keeps in-frame clones and lacks some. Of about 120,000 clones in the sample, around 89% were seen once. Sequencing input: peripheral blood. These receptors were taken from a human donor with acute or convalescent COVID-19. The donor label of this sample is uncertain.

The rearrangement uses TRBV19 and TRBJ2-2, with TRBD1 matching over 8 bases. CDR3 length: 16 residues. CDR1 is LNHDA, CDR2 SQIVND, per germline (reference sequence). V shed 3 bases, J shed 0 bases, and the junction held 3 bases outside the gene matches. CDR3 protein: CASSINRGTNTGELFF. Here the CDR3 DNA reads TGTGCCAGTAGTATCAACAGGGGGACGAACACCGGGGAGCTGTTTTTT. The full variable domain, with the rest looked up from reference TRBV19 and TRBJ2-2, is DGGITQSPKYLFRKEGQNVTLSCEQNLNHDAMYWYRQDPGQGLRLIYYSQIVNDFQKGDIAEGYSVSREKKESFPLTVTSAQKNPTAFYLCASSINRGTNTGELFFGEGSRLTVL.

The chain uses TRBV21-1 and TRBJ2-1; the D segment call TRBD2 is taken from the table without a DNA check. TRBV21-1 is shown as a pseudogene. This CDR3 is 11 amino acids long. This CDR3 reads CASSISGNQFF. The CDR3 region has the DNA TGTGCCAGCAGCATCAGCGGAAATCAGTTCTTC.

The chain couples TRBV6-5 to TRBJ1-5, with 10 bases lining up with TRBD1. Germline-derived CDR1 and CDR2 are MNHEY and SVGAGI. Losses at the gene ends were 6 bases for V and 4 bases for J; bases not matched to a gene: 6. The CDR3 sequence is 15 residues long. As DNA, the CDR3 is TGTGCCAGCAGAATGGACAGGGGGGATAATCAGCCCCAGCATTTT. As protein: CASRMDRGDNQPQHF.

The V gene is TRBV14, the J gene TRBJ2-5; D is possibly TRBD1 (7 bases). CDR1 and CDR2 (germline): SGHDN, FVKESK. Trimming pared 5 bases from V and 5 bases from J, leaving 18 bases between. CDR3 length equals 15 residues. The CDR3 sequence: CASSTWDSGGETQYF. The CDR3 nucleotides are TGTGCCAGCAGCACCTGGGACAGTGGAGGGGAGACCCAGTACTTC.

The chain couples TRBV5-1 to TRBJ1-2; D may be TRBD1 (5 bases). The CDR3 totals 15 residues. Germline V gene lookup returns CDR1 SGHRS and CDR2 YFSETQ. Trimming removed 6 bases from V and 2 bases from J, with 17 bases in between. The CDR3 spells CASTPLSGENYGYTF. As DNA, the CDR3 is TGCGCCAGCACCCCCCTCTCGGGGGAGAACTATGGCTACACCTTC.

The rearrangement uses TRBV2 and TRBJ1-3; D is perhaps TRBD1 (6 bases). V was cut by 4 bases and J by 4 bases, with 11 bases left in between. This CDR3 region has 14 residues. Germline CDR1 is SNHLY and CDR2 is FYNNEI. Here the CDR3 DNA reads TGTGCCAGCAGTGCTCAGGGGCCGGGAAACACCATATATTTT. Amino acid sequence: CASSAQGPGNTIYF.

The rearrangement joins TRBV29-1 to TRBJ1-2, with D perhaps TRBD1 (5 bases). The CDR3 totals 14 residues. CDR1 is SQVTM, CDR2 ANQGSEA, per germline. Trimming removed 3 bases at V and 4 bases at J, with 15 bases between. The CDR3 protein is CSVEIQGDPYGYTF. In DNA form, the CDR3 reads TGCAGCGTTGAGATTCAAGGGGATCCCTATGGCTACACCTTC.

The V gene is TRBV5-8, the J gene TRBJ1-6; 7 bases map to TRBD1. CDR3 length: 14 residues. V trimming: 4 bases; J trimming: 9 bases; junction bases outside the gene matches: 7. Germline values: CDR1 SGHTS, CDR2 YDEGEE. This CDR3 is CASSLGQVASPLHF. DNA of the CDR3: TGTGCCAGCAGCCTAGGACAGGTTGCTTCACCCCTCCACTTT.

V is TRBV3-1 (or the pseudogene TRBV3-2) and J is TRBJ2-7; TRBD1 aligns across 11 bases. Germline-derived CDR1 and CDR2 are LGHDT and YNNKEL (reference sequence). This CDR3 comprises 15 residues. The trim removed 1 base at V and 4 bases at J, leaving 3 bases unmatched. The CDR3 DNA follows: TGTGCCAGCAGCCAAGGGGACAGGGGGTCATACGAGCAGTACTTC. Encoded protein: CASSQGDRGSYEQYF.

This chain links TRBV9 with TRBJ2-2; no firm D call. The CDR3 extends over 13 amino acids. Germline CDR1 SGDLS, CDR2 YYNGEE. V was clipped by 0 bases and J by 6 bases, with 6 bases between them. The CDR3: CASSVARAGELFF. The CDR3, as DNA: TGTGCCAGCAGCGTAGCACGGGCCGGGGAGCTGTTTTTT.

The V and J genes are TRBV30 and TRBJ1-5; TRBD1 agrees at 9 bases. Germline CDR1 is GTSNPN and CDR2 is SVGIG (reference sequence). Trimming at V came to 3 bases and at J to 3 bases, leaving 6 bases not matched to a gene. The CDR3 runs to 15 residues. The CDR3 protein is CAWRGTGRPNQPQHF. The CDR3, as DNA: TGTGCCTGGAGAGGGACAGGGAGGCCCAATCAGCCCCAGCATTTT.

V usage is TRBV12-3 or TRBV12-4 and J usage is TRBJ1-1, with D unclear. CDR3 size: 12 residues. The V end lost 10 bases, the J end lost 1 base, and 10 bases lay between the germline ends. CDR3 amino acids: CATSTPNTEAFF. CDR3 nucleotides: TGTGCCACCAGCACTCCGAACACTGAAGCTTTCTTT.

The J gene is TRBJ2-1, the V gene TRBV20-1; perhaps TRBD2 as D (5 bases). Trimming took off 6 bases at V and 5 bases at J, with 8 bases between the two ends. Germline V gene lookup returns CDR1 DFQATT and CDR2 SNEGSKA (reference sequence). The length of the CDR3 is 11 residues. The CDR3 nucleotides read TGCAGTGCCGAGGGAAACAATGAGCAGTTCTTC. It encodes CSAEGNNEQFF.

J is TRBJ1-4 and V is TRBV7-9; D is perhaps TRBD1 (5 bases). CDR3 length: 15 residues. V was trimmed by 4 bases and J by 4 bases, leaving 13 bases between them. The germline CDR1 and CDR2 sequences are SEHNR and FQNEAQ (reference sequence). The CDR3: CASSSRQNSNEKLFF. Here the CDR3 DNA reads TGTGCCAGCAGCTCAAGACAGAACAGTAATGAAAAACTGTTTTTT.

The chain has TRBV28 and TRBJ2-2, with 8 bases that match TRBD2. With 3 bases clipped from V and 3 bases from J, the junction kept 12 bases outside the gene matches. Germline V lookup: CDR1 MDHEN, CDR2 SYDVKM. CDR3 length equals 18 residues. CDR3 coding DNA: TGTGCCAGCAGTTTTAGGTGGAAGCGGGAGTGGGACACCGGGGAGCTGTTTTTT. It is translated as CASSFRWKREWDTGELFF. The complete variable domain, with remaining parts taken from reference TRBV28 and TRBJ2-2, reads DVKVTQSSRYLVKRTGEKVFLECVQDMDHENMFWYRQDPGLGLRLIYFSYDVKMKEKGDIPEGYSVSREKKERFSLILESASTNQTSMYLCASSFRWKREWDTGELFFGEGSRLTVL.

The rearrangement uses TRBV12-3 or TRBV12-4 and TRBJ2-3; 9 bases fit TRBD1. Trimming removed 6 bases from V and 15 bases from J; junction bases left unmatched: 10. There are 12 residues in the CDR3. The CDR3 protein is CASRPTGGSTYF. The CDR3 DNA sequence: TGTGCCAGCAGACCCACAGGGGGCTCCACATATTTT.

The chain carries TRBV19 and TRBJ2-7, with unresolved D. V lost 4 bases and J lost 7, with 17 bases in between. The CDR3 consists of 14 residues. Germline lookup yields CDR1 LNHDA and CDR2 SQIVND (reference sequence). CDR3 nucleotides: TGTGCCAGTAGTAGATCTTTCTCCGGAGAAGAGCAGTACTTC. It translates to CASSRSFSGEEQYF.